Here is one TCR beta chain with its context. The sample holds many counts of this clonotype. Its antigen is not yet known. Base-call qualities are not available, and no considerably larger clone is one nucleotide away. The record originates from a study of glioma-infiltrating T cells (dated by TCRdb to 2016 to 2017). Context from the whole study: Glioma tissue, non-neoplastic brain tissue and matched peripheral blood mononuclear cells were used as sources from which TCR alpha- and beta-chain repertoires were sequenced. To measure how far tissue and blood T-cell populations diverged, each tissue-infiltrating repertoire was compared against the peripheral blood repertoire of the same patient. Three low-grade glioma patients, 7 to 9 primary glioblastoma patients and three non-glioma patients contributing non-neoplastic brain tissue were included in the paired cohort.

Results and caveats for the whole study, not just this receptor: Group comparisons rested on small numbers: three non-neoplastic, three low-grade glioma and fewer than 10 glioblastoma patients. Tissue and blood shared very few CDR3 sequences, a result attributed to high CDR3 diversity and limited sampling. VJ-independent divergence between tissue and blood was lower than expected in non-neoplastic patients but higher than expected in all gliomas, particularly low-grade gliomas.

The iRepertoire nested amplicon-rescue multiplex PCR (arm-PCR) platform was used to amplify TCR alpha and beta CDR3 regions from RNA. One-step reverse transcription and amplification used roughly 100-400 ng of tissue mRNA or PBMC total RNA as input. Following bead purification, Illumina adapters were added by a secondary multiplex PCR, and libraries between 200 and 400 bp were gel-purified. Demultiplexing relied on internal 6-nucleotide barcodes carried by the libraries. The libraries were sequenced on an Illumina MiSeq using 2x220 or 2x250 nucleotide paired-end reads. Per the original workflow: Paired reads were merged using FLASH 1.2.11 and aligned with BWA-MEM to the GRCh37 human genome, and TRA and TRB reads were then extracted. For V and J assignment, an IMGT-derived reference of cassette sequences and CDR3 motifs that included pseudogenes was used. Three-frame translation of reads was performed, and productive CDR3s were defined as those with a C...FGXG motif and no stop codons. A clonotype was defined as a unique combination of a V-J cassette pair and a CDR3 amino acid sequence. Reads were filtered by Hamming distance, with the threshold set by the sequence error rate of each sample in mapped regions. The public reads were reanalyzed by TCRdb: fastp trimming at Q25, MiXCR alignment, in-frame beta chains only. Rows matching on CDR3 protein sequence are summarized as one entry with the most common DNA and genes. None of the V and J calls come from the authors' own analysis; TCRdb made them. The sample has more than 90,000 distinct CDR3 sequences on record, roughly 40% of them singletons. The top ten hold roughly two fifths of the sample.

The trim is 4 bases for V and 6 bases for J, with a gap of 11 bases between the germline ends. The germline V gene (reference sequence) sets CDR1 to SGHNT and CDR2 to YYREEE. The CDR3 numbers 13 residues from cysteine through phenylalanine. The sequence is cut down to CDR3 DNA, 39 bases in frame from base 1. The receptor chain draws on TRBV5-4 and TRBJ2-1; the D gene lacks a confident call. The sample was glioma tissue, nonneoplastic brain tissue, or PBMCs (not recorded which). The clonotype comes from a human donor with low-grade glioma or glioblastoma, undergoing nonglioma brain surgery, or in good health (not recorded which). The DNA reads TGTGCCAGCAGCCTGCTTCGGGTCAATGAGCAGTTCTTC. Its product reads: CASSLLRVNEQFF.